The rows below give T cell receptor beta chains drawn from one sample of a study of shared clonotypes between healthy human individuals. The data were produced by immunoSEQ multiplex PCR, yet TCRdb's version contains in-frame clones alone and is incomplete. Counted here are roughly 600,000 clones, roughly 98% occurring once; the ten biggest clones make up around 0.3%. The sequenced sample was naive CD8+ T cells sorted from blood. All receptors come from a man aged 25-40 years in good health. Each CDR3 is given with its conserved first and last residue. D genes are given only for firm matches. A row's size may be missing; if present it is once, few, many or a size class.

size	J	D	V	CDR3	DNA
NA	TRBJ2-1	NA	TRBV6-5	CASSHRNEQFF	TGTGCCAGCAGTCACAGGAATGAGCAGTTCTTC
NA	TRBJ2-2	NA	TRBV13	CASSLLPTGELFF	TGTGCCAGCAGCTTACTCCCCACCGGGGAGCTGTTTTTT
NA	TRBJ2-5	TRBD2	TRBV5-1	CASSLGRGGQETQYF	TGCGCCAGCAGCTTGGGGCGCGGGGGGCAAGAGACCCAGTACTTC
NA	TRBJ1-2	TRBD1	TRBV6-1	CASSEEDRGYGYTF	TGTGCCAGCAGTGAAGAGGACAGGGGCTATGGCTACACCTTC
NA	TRBJ2-2	TRBD2	TRBV4-2	CASSQEGGTSGSLGELFF	TGTGCCAGCAGCCAAGAAGGGGGGACTAGCGGGAGTCTCGGGGAGCTGTTTTTT
NA	TRBJ2-3	NA	TRBV10-2	CASSESKVFADTQYF	TGCGCCAGCAGTGAGTCGAAGGTTTTTGCAGATACGCAGTATTTT
once	TRBJ2-7	NA	TRBV11-2	CASSLGPGSYEQYF	TGTGCCAGCAGCTTAGGGCCTGGTTCCTACGAGCAGTACTTC
NA	TRBJ1-4	NA	TRBV27	CASSLGLHEKLFF	TGTGCCAGCAGTTTAGGGTTGCATGAAAAACTGTTTTTT
once	TRBJ1-2	TRBD1	TRBV5-4	CASSLGRDRGRYGYTF	TGTGCCAGCAGCTTAGGACGGGACAGGGGGCGCTATGGCTACACCTTC
NA	TRBJ2-5	NA	TRBV4-1	CASSQNDNQETQYF	TGCGCCAGCAGCCAAAACGACAACCAAGAGACCCAGTACTTC
NA	TRBJ2-2	NA	TRBV7-8	CASSSAGYTGELFF	TGTGCCAGCAGCTCCGCGGGGTACACCGGGGAGCTGTTTTTT
NA	TRBJ1-2	NA	TRBV29-1	CSVDESPDLNYGYTF	TGCAGCGTTGATGAATCTCCGGACCTCAACTATGGCTACACCTTC
NA	TRBJ1-1	NA	TRBV9	CASSVVSNTEAFF	TGTGCCAGCAGCGTAGTCTCGAACACTGAAGCTTTCTTT
NA	TRBJ1-5	NA	TRBV18	CASSPTRGDPSNQPQHF	TGTGCCAGCTCACCCACAAGGGGAGATCCTTCCAATCAGCCCCAGCATTTT
once	TRBJ2-7	NA	TRBV28	CASSFDGITYEQYF	TGTGCCAGCAGTTTCGACGGGATTACCTACGAGCAGTACTTC
NA	TRBJ2-5	NA	TRBV6-5	CASRDLPQETQYF	TGTGCCAGCAGGGACCTACCTCAAGAGACCCAGTACTTC
once	TRBJ2-3	NA	TRBV11-2	CASSDWRSWDTQYF	TGTGCCAGCAGCGATTGGAGGTCTTGGGATACGCAGTATTTT
NA	TRBJ2-1	NA	TRBV4-1	CASSAEDSYNEQFF	TGCGCCAGCAGCGCCGAAGACAGCTACAATGAGCAGTTCTTC
NA	TRBJ2-7	NA	TRBV7-9	CASRPRDSYEQYF	TGTGCCAGCAGACCGAGAGACAGCTACGAGCAGTACTTC
NA	TRBJ2-7	NA	TRBV27	CASSPLVPYDEQYF	TGTGCCAGCAGTCCACTAGTGCCCTACGATGAGCAGTACTTC
once	TRBJ2-1	NA	TRBV14	CASSLESSYNEQFF	TGTGCCAGCAGCCTGGAAAGCTCCTACAATGAGCAGTTCTTC
NA	TRBJ2-2	TRBD2	TRBV7-3	CASSLLAGDAGELFF	TGTGCCAGCAGCTTACTAGCGGGAGACGCCGGGGAGCTGTTTTTT
NA	TRBJ2-3	NA	TRBV7-9	CASSLAGGSTDTQYF	TGTGCCAGCAGCTTAGCAGGGGGAAGCACAGATACGCAGTATTTT
NA	TRBJ2-7	NA	TRBV4-1	CASSQGQGPGGPYEQYF	TGCGCCAGCAGCCAAGGTCAGGGCCCCGGGGGGCCCTACGAGCAGTACTTC
NA	TRBJ1-2	NA	TRBV29-1	CSVGRETQVYGYTF	TGCAGCGTTGGGAGGGAAACCCAGGTCTATGGCTACACCTTC
NA	TRBJ1-1	NA	TRBV9	CASGTSTEAFF	TGTGCCAGCGGGACTAGCACTGAAGCTTTCTTT
NA	TRBJ2-1	TRBD1	TRBV7-9	CASSLVAGGVYNEQFF	TGTGCCAGCAGCTTAGTAGCAGGGGGTGTCTACAATGAGCAGTTCTTC
NA	TRBJ2-7	NA	TRBV30	CAWSPGTSYEQYF	TGTGCCTGGAGTCCTGGGACCTCCTACGAGCAGTACTTC
NA	TRBJ1-5	NA	TRBV10-2	CASSESNRVRQPQHF	TGCGCCAGCAGTGAGTCGAACCGCGTGCGGCAGCCCCAGCATTTT
NA	TRBJ2-1	NA	TRBV13	CASSPRDYNEQFF	TGTGCCAGCAGCCCGAGGGACTACAATGAGCAGTTCTTC